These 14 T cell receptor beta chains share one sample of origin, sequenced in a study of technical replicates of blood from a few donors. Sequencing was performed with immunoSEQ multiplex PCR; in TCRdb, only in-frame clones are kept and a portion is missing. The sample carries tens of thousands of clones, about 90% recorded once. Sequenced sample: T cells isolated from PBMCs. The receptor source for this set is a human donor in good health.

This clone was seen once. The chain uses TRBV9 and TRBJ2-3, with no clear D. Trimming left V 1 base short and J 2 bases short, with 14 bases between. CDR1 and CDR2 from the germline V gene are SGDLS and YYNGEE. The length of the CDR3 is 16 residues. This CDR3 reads CASSVNGRQDTDTQYF. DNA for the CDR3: TGTGCCAGCAGCGTAAATGGCAGGCAAGACACAGATACGCAGTATTTT.

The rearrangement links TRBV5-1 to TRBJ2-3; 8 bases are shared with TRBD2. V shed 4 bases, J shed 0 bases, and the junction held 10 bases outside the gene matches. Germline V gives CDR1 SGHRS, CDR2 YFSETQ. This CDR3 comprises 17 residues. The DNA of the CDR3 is TGCGCCAGCAGCCCTGGAATAGCGGGGACTAGCACAGATACGCAGTATTTT. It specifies CASSPGIAGTSTDTQYF.

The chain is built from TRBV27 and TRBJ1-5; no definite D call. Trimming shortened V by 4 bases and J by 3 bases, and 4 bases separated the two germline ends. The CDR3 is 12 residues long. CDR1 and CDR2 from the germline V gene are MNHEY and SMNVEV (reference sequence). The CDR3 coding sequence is TGTGCCAGCAGTTCCTTCAATCAGCCCCAGCATTTT. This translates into CASSSFNQPQHF.

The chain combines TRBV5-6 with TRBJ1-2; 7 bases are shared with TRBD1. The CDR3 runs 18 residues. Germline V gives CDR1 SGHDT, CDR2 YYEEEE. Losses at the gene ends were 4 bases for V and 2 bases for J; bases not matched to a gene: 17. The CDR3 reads CASSLDRLANLQNYGYTF. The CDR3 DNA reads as TGTGCCAGCAGCCTGGACAGGTTGGCAAACCTTCAAAACTATGGCTACACCTTC.

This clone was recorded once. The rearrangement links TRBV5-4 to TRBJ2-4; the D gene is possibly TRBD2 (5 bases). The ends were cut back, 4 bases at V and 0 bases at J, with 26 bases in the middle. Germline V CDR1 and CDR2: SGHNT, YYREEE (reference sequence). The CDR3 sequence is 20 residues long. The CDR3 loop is CASSRPRAGSSGEAKNIQYF. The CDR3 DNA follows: TGTGCCAGCAGCCGGCCAAGGGCGGGCTCATCTGGCGAAGCCAAAAACATTCAGTACTTC. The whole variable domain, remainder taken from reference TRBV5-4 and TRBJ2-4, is ETGVTQSPTHLIKTRGQQVTLRCSSQSGHNTVSWYQQALGQGPQFIFQYYREEENGRGNFPPRFSGLQFPNYSSELNVNALELDDSALYLCASSRPRAGSSGEAKNIQYFGAGTRLSVL.

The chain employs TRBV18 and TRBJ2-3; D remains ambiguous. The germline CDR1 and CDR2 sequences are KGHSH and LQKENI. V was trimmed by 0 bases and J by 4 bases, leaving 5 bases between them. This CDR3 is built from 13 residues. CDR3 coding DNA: TGTGCCAGCTCACCACCTGTCTCAGATACGCAGTATTTT. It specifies CASSPPVSDTQYF. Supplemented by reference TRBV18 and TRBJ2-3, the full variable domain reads NAGVMQNPRHLVRRRGQEARLRCSPMKGHSHVYWYRQLPEEGLKFMVYLQKENIIDESGMPKERFSAEFPKEGPSILRIQQVVRGDSAAYFCASSPPVSDTQYFGPGTRLTVL.

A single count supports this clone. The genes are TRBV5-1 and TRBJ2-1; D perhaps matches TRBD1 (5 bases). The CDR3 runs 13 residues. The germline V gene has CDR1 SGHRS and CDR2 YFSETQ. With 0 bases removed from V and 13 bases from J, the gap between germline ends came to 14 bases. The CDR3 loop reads CASSLEGLRAQFF. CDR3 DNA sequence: TGCGCCAGCAGCTTGGAGGGGCTTAGGGCACAGTTCTTC.

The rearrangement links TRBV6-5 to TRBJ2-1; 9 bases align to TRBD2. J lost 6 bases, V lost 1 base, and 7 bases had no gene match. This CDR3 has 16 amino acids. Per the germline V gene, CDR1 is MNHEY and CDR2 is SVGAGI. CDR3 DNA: TGTGCCAGCAGTTACTGGGCTAGCGGGAAGCGCAATGAGCAGTTCTTC. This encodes CASSYWASGKRNEQFF.

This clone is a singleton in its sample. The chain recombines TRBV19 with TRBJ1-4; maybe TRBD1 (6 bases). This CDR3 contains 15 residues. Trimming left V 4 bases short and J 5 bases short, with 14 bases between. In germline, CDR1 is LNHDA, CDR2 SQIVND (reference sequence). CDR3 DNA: TGTGCCAGTAGTAGCCGACAGGATGGGAATGAAAAACTGTTTTTT. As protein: CASSSRQDGNEKLFF.

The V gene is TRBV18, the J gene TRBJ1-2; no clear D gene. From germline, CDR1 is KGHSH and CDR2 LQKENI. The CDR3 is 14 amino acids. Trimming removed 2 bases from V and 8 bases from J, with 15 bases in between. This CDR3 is CASSPDDPGGGYTF. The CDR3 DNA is TGTGCCAGCTCACCAGACGACCCGGGTGGAGGCTACACCTTC.

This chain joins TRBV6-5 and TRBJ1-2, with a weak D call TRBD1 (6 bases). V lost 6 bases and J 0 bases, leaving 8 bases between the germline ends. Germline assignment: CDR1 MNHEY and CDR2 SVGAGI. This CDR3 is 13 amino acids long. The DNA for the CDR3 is TGTGCCAGCAGGGGGGCCGCTAACTATGGCTACACCTTC. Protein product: CASRGAANYGYTF.

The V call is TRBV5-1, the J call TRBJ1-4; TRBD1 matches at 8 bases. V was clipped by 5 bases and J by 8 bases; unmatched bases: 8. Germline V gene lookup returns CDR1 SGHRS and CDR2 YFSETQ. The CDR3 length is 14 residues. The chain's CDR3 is CASSFGTGREKLFF. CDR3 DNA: TGCGCCAGCAGTTTTGGGACAGGAAGAGAAAAACTGTTTTTT.

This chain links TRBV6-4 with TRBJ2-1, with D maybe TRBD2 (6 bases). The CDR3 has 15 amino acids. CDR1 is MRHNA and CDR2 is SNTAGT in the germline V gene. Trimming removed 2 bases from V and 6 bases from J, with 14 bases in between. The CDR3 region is CASSDPSGTGNEQFF. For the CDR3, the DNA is TGTGCCAGCAGTGACCCGTCCGGGACTGGCAATGAGCAGTTCTTC.

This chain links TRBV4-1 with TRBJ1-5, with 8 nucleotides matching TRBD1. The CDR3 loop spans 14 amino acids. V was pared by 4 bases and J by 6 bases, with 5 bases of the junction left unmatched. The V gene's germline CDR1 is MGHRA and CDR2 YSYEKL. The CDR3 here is CASSRGTGGQPQHF. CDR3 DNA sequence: TGCGCCAGCAGCCGCGGTACAGGGGGTCAGCCCCAGCATTTT.